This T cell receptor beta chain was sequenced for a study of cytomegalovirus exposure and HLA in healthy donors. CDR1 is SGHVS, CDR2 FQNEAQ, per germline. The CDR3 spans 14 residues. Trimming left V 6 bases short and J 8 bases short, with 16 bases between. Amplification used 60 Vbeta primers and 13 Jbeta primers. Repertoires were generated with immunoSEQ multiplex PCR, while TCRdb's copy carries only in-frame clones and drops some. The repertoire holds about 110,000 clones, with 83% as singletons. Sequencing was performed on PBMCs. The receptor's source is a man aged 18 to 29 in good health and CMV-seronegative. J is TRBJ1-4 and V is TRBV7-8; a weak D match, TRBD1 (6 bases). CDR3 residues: CASRSTPGQEKLFF. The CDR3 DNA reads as TGTGCCAGCAGGTCAACACCGGGACAAGAAAAACTGTTTTTT. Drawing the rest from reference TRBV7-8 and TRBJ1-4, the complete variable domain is GAGVSQSPRYKVAKRGQDVALRCDPISGHVSLFWYQQALGQGPEFLTYFQNEAQLDKSGLPSDRFFAERPEGSVSTLKIQRTQQEDSAVYLCASRSTPGQEKLFFGSGTQLSVL.